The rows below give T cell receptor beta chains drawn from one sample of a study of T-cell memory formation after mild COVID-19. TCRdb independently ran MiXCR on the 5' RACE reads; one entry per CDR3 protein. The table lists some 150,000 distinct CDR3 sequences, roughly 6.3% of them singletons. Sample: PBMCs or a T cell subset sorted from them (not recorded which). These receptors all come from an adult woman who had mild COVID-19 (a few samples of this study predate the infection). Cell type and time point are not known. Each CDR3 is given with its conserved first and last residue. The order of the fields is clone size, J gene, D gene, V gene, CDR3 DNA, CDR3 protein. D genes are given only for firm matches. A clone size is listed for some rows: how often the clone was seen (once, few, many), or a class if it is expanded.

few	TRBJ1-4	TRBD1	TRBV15	TGTGCCACCAGCAGAGGACGGGACAGGGGCGCAACTAATGAAAAACTGTTTTTT	CATSRGRDRGATNEKLFF
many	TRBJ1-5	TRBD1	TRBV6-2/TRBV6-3	TGTGCCAGCAGTACCCGGACAGGGGGCGGTCAGCCCCAGCATTTT	CASSTRTGGGQPQHF
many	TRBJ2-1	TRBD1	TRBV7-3	TGTGCCAGCAGCCCACAGGGGGAATACAATGAGCAGTTCTTC	CASSPQGEYNEQFF
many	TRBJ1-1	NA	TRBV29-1	TGCAGCGTAGTTCGAACAGCGATGAACACTGAAGCTTTCTTT	CSVVRTAMNTEAFF
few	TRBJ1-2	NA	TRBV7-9	TGTGCCAGCACCCCCGTTAATTTC	CASTPVNF
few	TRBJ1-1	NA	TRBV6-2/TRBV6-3	TGTGCCAGCAGACAGGACGGCACTGAAGCTTTCTTT	CASRQDGTEAFF
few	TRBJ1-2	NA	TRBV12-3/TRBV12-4	TGTGCCAGCAGCCTATCAACAGGGAAGGGAAACTATGGCTACACCTTC	CASSLSTGKGNYGYTF
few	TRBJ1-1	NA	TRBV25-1	TGTGCCAGCAGTGAATTTGGACAGACGGCTGAAGCTTTCTTT	CASSEFGQTAEAFF
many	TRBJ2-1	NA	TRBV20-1	TGCAGTGCTAGAGATCCCCCGAGGCGGGACAATGAGCAGTTCTTC	CSARDPPRRDNEQFF
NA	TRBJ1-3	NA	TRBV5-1	TGCGCCAGCAGGCCTGACATCAGAAACACCATATATTTT	CASRPDIRNTIYF
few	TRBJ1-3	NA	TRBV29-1	TGCAGCGTAGACGGGACCCGAAGAAACACCATATATTTT	CSVDGTRRNTIYF
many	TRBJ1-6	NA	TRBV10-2	TGCGCCAGCAGTGATACCCAACTTAATTCACCCCTCCACTTT	CASSDTQLNSPLHF
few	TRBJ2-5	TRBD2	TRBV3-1	TGTGCCAGCACTTCGGTGACAGCGGGGACGCTGGGGTACTTC	CASTSVTAGTLGYF
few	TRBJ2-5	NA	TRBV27	TGTGCCAGCAGTAGGGGGGGGTTTCAAGAGACCCAGTACTTC	CASSRGGFQETQYF
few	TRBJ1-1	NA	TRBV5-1	TGCGCCAGCAGCTTGGGGTCCGTCCGTCTACTGAACACTGAAGCTTTCTTT	CASSLGSVRLLNTEAFF
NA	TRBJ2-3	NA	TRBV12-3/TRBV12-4	TGTGCCAGCAGCCTACGGACTGGGAGCACAGATACGCAGTATTTT	CASSLRTGSTDTQYF
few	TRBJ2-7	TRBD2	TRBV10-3	TGTGCCATTAGGACTAGCGGGACTAAATACGAGCAGTACTTC	CAIRTSGTKYEQYF